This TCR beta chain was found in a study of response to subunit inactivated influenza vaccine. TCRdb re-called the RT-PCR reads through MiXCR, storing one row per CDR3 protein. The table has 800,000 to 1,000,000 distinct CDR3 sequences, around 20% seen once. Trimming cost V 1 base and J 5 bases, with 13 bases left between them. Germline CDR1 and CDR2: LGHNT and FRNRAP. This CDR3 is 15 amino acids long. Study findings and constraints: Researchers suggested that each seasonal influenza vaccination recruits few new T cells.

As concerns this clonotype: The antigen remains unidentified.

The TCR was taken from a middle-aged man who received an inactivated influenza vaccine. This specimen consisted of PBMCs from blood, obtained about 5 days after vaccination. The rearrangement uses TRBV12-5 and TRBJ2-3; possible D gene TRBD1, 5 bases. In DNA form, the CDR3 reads TGTGCTAGTGGTTTGGCTCTAGGTAGGGGAGATACGCAGTATTTT. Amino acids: CASGLALGRGDTQYF.